The 6 T cell receptor beta chains reported below all come from one sample, sequenced in a study of Graves' ophthalmopathy and Graves' hyperthyroidism. RNA transcripts were the template, and TCR beta CDR3 regions were amplified from them. After a first-round RT-PCR with HTBI primers, a second-round multiplex PCR was run. MiXCR was run by TCRdb on the multiplex PCR reads, yielding one entry per CDR3 protein. The sample shows 500,000 to 800,000 distinct CDR3 sequences, about two fifths of them seen only once. The sample comprised peripheral blood. These receptors were taken from an adult man with Graves' ophthalmopathy.

This clonotype was counted a few times. The chain combines TRBV7-2 with TRBJ2-2; 10 bases match TRBD2. V lost 6 bases and J lost 5; bases outside the gene matches: 9. The germline V gene has CDR1 SGHTA and CDR2 FQGNSA. The CDR3 is 16 amino acids. CDR3 protein: CASSPSSGSGTGELFF. CDR3 coding DNA: TGTGCCAGCAGTCCGTCTAGCGGGAGCGGAACCGGGGAGCTGTTTTTT.

This sequence joins TRBV2 and TRBJ1-4; D gene unclear. The CDR3 loop spans 13 amino acids. The ends were cut back, 7 bases at V and 2 bases at J, with 8 bases in the middle. Per the germline V gene, CDR1 is SNHLY and CDR2 is FYNNEI. The CDR3 reads CASKQSTNEKLFF. CDR3 in DNA: TGTGCCAGCAAGCAGAGCACTAATGAAAAACTGTTTTTT.

This clonotype has at least ten counts. J is TRBJ1-4 and V is TRBV20-1; TRBD1 is a possible D gene (5 bases). V lost 6 bases, J lost 5 bases, and 10 bases lay in between. Germline V lookup: CDR1 DFQATT, CDR2 SNEGSKA (reference sequence). CDR3 size: 12 residues. The CDR3 is CSAGPGNEKLFF. CDR3 bases: TGCAGTGCGGGACCGGGGAATGAAAAACTGTTTTTT.

This clonotype came up many times. The rearrangement uses TRBV19 and TRBJ2-2, with a possible D match to TRBD1 (6 bases). CDR1 LNHDA and CDR2 SQIVND come from the germline V gene (reference sequence). V lost 10 bases, J lost 2 bases, and 11 bases lay in between. This CDR3 comprises 13 residues. CDR3: CATGTRNTGELFF. CDR3 sequence (DNA): TGTGCCACCGGGACACGTAACACCGGGGAGCTGTTTTTT.

The sample holds a few counts of this clonotype. The CDR3 bases are TGTGCCAGCAGCCAACAAACTAGCGGGAGGGCCGGGTACGAGCAGTACTTC. Translation: CASSQQTSGRAGYEQYF. The gene calls are TRBV9 and TRBJ2-7, with 13 bases fitting TRBD2. This CDR3 region has 17 residues. The germline V gene has CDR1 SGDLS and CDR2 YYNGEE. Losses at the gene ends were 4 bases for V and 4 bases for J; bases not matched to a gene: 11.

This sequence joins TRBV25-1 and TRBJ2-7; D not certain. This CDR3 is built from 12 residues. From germline, CDR1 is MGHDK and CDR2 SYGVNS. V lost 11 bases and J 5 bases, leaving 16 bases between the germline ends. This CDR3 reads CAWSVSGDEQYF. The DNA for the CDR3 is TGTGCCTGGAGTGTATCTGGGGACGAGCAGTACTTC.